The rows below give T cell receptor beta chains drawn from one sample of a study of graft-versus-host responses after intestinal transplantation. Assay: immunoSEQ multiplex PCR; the TCRdb copy retains only in-frame clones and omits some. The table has approximately 15,000 clones, 80% seen once; the top ten hold 15% to 20%. Sequenced material: ileum tissue, taken roughly 3.5 months after intestinal transplant. Receptor source: a human patient who received an intestinal transplant, so some T cells may come from the graft donor. Both conserved end residues are part of each CDR3. A D gene is named only where the DNA matches it firmly. Clone sizes are given selectively: once, few, many, or a class where the clone is expanded.

>NA|TRBJ1-2|TRBD1|TRBV19
CASSRQGALGYTF
TGTGCCAGTAGTAGACAGGGGGCGCTTGGCTACACCTTC
>NA|TRBJ1-1|NA|TRBV7-7
CATGDTEAFF
TGTGCCACAGGAGACACTGAAGCTTTCTTT
>NA|TRBJ2-7|NA|TRBV28
CASSLTIWGRTAAPSYEQYF
TGTGCCAGCAGTCTCACTATATGGGGGAGAACGGCAGCCCCTTCCTACGAGCAGTACTTC
>few|TRBJ2-6|NA|TRBV19
CAGGTALNVLTF
TGTGCCGGAGGGACGGCCCTCAACGTCCTGACTTTC
>NA|TRBJ2-7|TRBD1|TRBV11-3
CASSAHRGDEQYF
TGTGCCAGCAGCGCACACAGGGGCGACGAGCAGTACTTC
>NA|TRBJ2-1|TRBD2|TRBV4-3
CASSQDGDGRAPYNEQFF
TGCGCCAGCAGCCAAGATGGGGACGGGAGGGCCCCCTACAATGAGCAGTTCTTC
>NA|TRBJ1-3|TRBD1|TRBV5-8
CASSQGQGAFGNTIYF
TGTGCCAGCAGCCAAGGACAGGGGGCGTTTGGAAACACCATATATTTT
>NA|TRBJ1-5|NA|TRBV6-1
CASSEGGYSNQPQHF
TGTGCCAGCAGTGAGGGTGGGTATAGCAATCAGCCCCAGCATTTT
>NA|TRBJ2-1|TRBD2|TRBV12-5
CASGPPGLAFDEQFF
TGTGCTAGTGGTCCTCCGGGACTAGCGTTCGATGAGCAGTTCTTC
>few|TRBJ2-6|NA|TRBV6-5
CASSSERAGANVLTF
TGTGCCAGCAGTTCCGAGCGAGCTGGGGCCAACGTCCTGACTTTC
>NA|TRBJ1-5|TRBD1|TRBV13
CASSLGRGRNQPQHF
TGTGCCAGCAGCTTAGGCAGGGGGCGAAATCAGCCCCAGCATTTT
>NA|TRBJ2-1|NA|TRBV28
CASSLWGERSTHNEQFF
TGTGCCAGCAGTTTATGGGGGGAGCGAAGCACCCACAATGAGCAGTTCTTC
>NA|TRBJ2-5|NA|TRBV7-8
CASGTRWVQETQYF
TGTGCCAGCGGTACCCGGTGGGTACAAGAGACCCAGTACTTC
>few|TRBJ1-1|NA|TRBV7-4
CASSLGPGETEAFF
TGTGCCAGCAGCTTAGGGCCAGGGGAGACTGAAGCTTTCTTT
>NA|TRBJ1-2|NA|TRBV19
CASTTSGLGYTF
TGTGCCAGCACGACATCGGGGCTTGGCTACACCTTC
>NA|TRBJ1-4|NA|TRBV15
CATSRAEGRGEKLFF
TGTGCCACCAGCAGAGCCGAGGGAAGGGGTGAAAAACTGTTTTTT
>NA|TRBJ2-3|NA|TRBV5-6
CASSLVGIITDTQYF
TGTGCCAGCAGCTTGGTCGGAATTATCACAGATACGCAGTATTTT
>NA|TRBJ1-1|TRBD1|TRBV19
CASSIRGGQGANTEAFF
TGTGCCAGTAGTATACGAGGGGGACAGGGGGCGAACACTGAAGCTTTCTTT
>NA|TRBJ2-7|NA|TRBV6-5
CASRTQAHEQYF
TGTGCCAGCAGGACACAGGCCCACGAGCAGTACTTC
>NA|TRBJ1-4|NA|TRBV7-2
CASSPRGTYSAEKLFF
TGTGCCAGCAGCCCGCGGGGGACTTACTCTGCTGAAAAACTGTTTTTT
>NA|TRBJ2-7|TRBD2|TRBV10-2
CASSATSGSSYEQYF
TGCGCCAGCAGTGCCACTAGCGGATCATCCTACGAGCAGTACTTC
>NA|TRBJ2-5|NA|TRBV7-3
CASSLKAGTKETQYF
TGTGCCAGCAGCTTGAAGGCCGGGACAAAAGAGACCCAGTACTTC
>NA|TRBJ2-7|NA|TRBV15
CATRAWRSPKEQYF
TGTGCCACCAGAGCCTGGAGGTCCCCCAAAGAGCAGTACTTC
>NA|TRBJ1-1|NA|TRBV10-1
CASSESTVNTEAFF
TGCGCCAGCAGTGAGTCGACTGTAAACACTGAAGCTTTCTTT
>NA|TRBJ1-2|TRBD1|TRBV5-1
CASRVDRGGYTF
TGCGCCAGCAGGGTAGACAGGGGAGGCTACACCTTC
>NA|TRBJ1-1|NA|TRBV7-3
CASSTQQGTEAFF
TGTGCCAGCAGCACACAACAGGGCACTGAAGCTTTCTTT
>NA|TRBJ1-5|NA|TRBV6-1
CASRDSRNQPQHF
TGTGCCAGCAGGGACAGTCGCAATCAGCCCCAGCATTTT
>large|TRBJ1-4|NA|TRBV18
CASSPATNEKLFF
TGTGCCAGCTCACCGGCAACTAATGAAAAACTGTTTTTT
>few|TRBJ2-2|TRBD2|TRBV5-1
CASSLRTSGNTGELFF
TGCGCCAGCAGCTTGAGGACTAGCGGGAACACCGGGGAGCTGTTTTTT